Presented here are 26 T cell receptor beta chains from one specimen sequenced in a study of blood T cell repertoires in COVID-19 (dated by TCRdb to between 2020 and 2021). The receptor library was made with the immunoSEQ multiplex PCR assay. Imported from immuneACCESS, the table was reduced by TCRdb to in-frame sequences with V and J called. These copies leave out some clones; in studies compared against another copy, an unresolved V gene accounts for under half, and the cause of the remainder is not known. The sample data list fewer than 500,000 clones, and roughly 88% of these were observed just once. Of the sample, 1.4% is held by the ten largest clones. The sample taken for sequencing was peripheral blood. The source is a woman in her thirties with active or convalescent COVID-19.

V is TRBV6-2 or TRBV6-3 and J is TRBJ2-3; D might be TRBD2 (7 bases). This CDR3 is built from 16 residues. Germline V gene sequence: CDR1 MNHEY, CDR2 SVGEGT. Trimming removed 2 bases from V and 5 bases from J, with 17 bases in between. The CDR3 spells CASSYGGGTRGDTQYF. The CDR3 bases are TGTGCCAGCAGTTACGGGGGGGGCACGAGGGGAGATACGCAGTATTTT.

This clone was seen once. The CDR3, as DNA: TGTGCCAGTAGTATTAAGTGGACGGGATATGTCACTGAAGCTTTCTTT. Protein product: CASSIKWTGYVTEAFF. The chain uses TRBV19 and TRBJ1-1; D is uncertain. Trimming stripped 3 bases from V and 4 bases from J, with 18 bases between. The CDR3 loop spans 16 amino acids. From germline, CDR1 is LNHDA and CDR2 SQIVND (reference sequence).

This chain uses TRBV19 with TRBJ2-2; a possible D gene is TRBD2 (5 bases). The germline CDR1 and CDR2 sequences are LNHDA and SQIVND (reference sequence). V was cut by 5 bases and J by 4 bases, with 8 bases left in between. The CDR3 spans 13 residues. As DNA, the CDR3 is TGTGCCAGTAGTCCGCGGGCCACCGGGGAGCTGTTTTTT. Encoded protein: CASSPRATGELFF.

The chain uses TRBV19 and TRBJ1-1; 10 positions agree with TRBD1. The CDR3 totals 20 residues. Trimming cost V 3 bases and J 3 bases; bases outside gene matches: 19. The V gene's germline CDR1 is LNHDA and CDR2 SQIVND (reference sequence). This CDR3 reads CASSIETRDRGIFVDTEAFF. The DNA of the CDR3 is TGTGCCAGTAGTATCGAAACCCGGGACAGGGGAATTTTCGTCGACACTGAAGCTTTCTTT.

Written as DNA, the CDR3 is TGTGCCAGCAGAGAGGGTACCGGGGAGCTGTTTTTT. Amino acid sequence: CASREGTGELFF. The chain links TRBV7-9 to TRBJ2-2; possibly TRBD2 for D (5 bases). This CDR3 comprises 12 residues. V lost 6 bases, J lost 5 bases, and 7 bases lay in between. Germline V gene lookup returns CDR1 SEHNR and CDR2 FQNEAQ (reference sequence).

This chain links TRBV5-1 with TRBJ2-1; 11 bases are a match to TRBD2. Germline trimming cut 1 base from V and 9 bases from J; bases unmatched to any gene: 12. The V gene's germline CDR1 is SGHRS and CDR2 YFSETQ. CDR3 length equals 17 residues. Written as DNA, the CDR3 is TGCGCCAGCAGCTTGAGGTCTGGGCTAGCGGGAGGCAGTGAGCAGTTCTTC. Its protein is CASSLRSGLAGGSEQFF.

V and J are TRBV6-5 and TRBJ1-5, with D perhaps matching TRBD1 (6 bases). The V end lost 6 bases, the J end lost 0 bases, and 9 bases lay between the germline ends. The CDR3 loop spans 14 amino acids. Germline V gives CDR1 MNHEY, CDR2 SVGAGI. The CDR3 DNA follows: TGTGCCAGCAGGACAGGACATAGCAATCAGCCCCAGCATTTT. Residues: CASRTGHSNQPQHF.

Only a few counts were recorded for this clone. The chain has TRBV7-6 and TRBJ1-3; D is perhaps TRBD1 (5 bases). V lost 3 bases, J lost 1 base, and 13 bases lay in between. CDR1 is SGHVS and CDR2 is FNYEAQ in the germline V gene. The CDR3 contains 16 residues. The CDR3: CASSFFSGGSGNTIYF. DNA of the CDR3: TGTGCCAGCAGCTTTTTCTCGGGGGGTTCTGGAAACACCATATATTTT.

This chain links TRBV19 with TRBJ1-2; D may be TRBD1 (5 bases). This CDR3 is built from 11 residues. V was cut by 10 bases and J by 6 bases, with 12 bases left in between. From germline, CDR1 is LNHDA and CDR2 SQIVND (reference sequence). The CDR3 spells CATHGGDGYTF. CDR3 bases: TGTGCCACACACGGGGGTGATGGCTACACCTTC.

The gene calls are TRBV18 and TRBJ2-5, with 8 bases that match TRBD2. Germline CDR1 reads KGHSH; CDR2 reads LQKENI. V was pared by 5 bases and J by 4 bases, with 6 bases of the junction left unmatched. The CDR3 is 14 residues long. The CDR3 DNA follows: TGTGCCAGCTCAGGGCCCGCGGGGGGAGAGACCCAGTACTTC. This sequence encodes CASSGPAGGETQYF.

J is TRBJ2-2 and V is TRBV19; D gene uncertain. CDR3 length: 16 amino acids. V was cut by 6 bases and J by 5 bases, with 19 bases left in between. Germline CDR1 LNHDA, CDR2 SQIVND (reference sequence). This CDR3 reads CASSIPQVKMTGELFF. CDR3 bases: TGTGCCAGTAGCATCCCGCAGGTGAAGATGACCGGGGAGCTGTTTTTT.

This chain uses TRBV7-9 with TRBJ2-1; D might be TRBD2 (5 bases). V was pared by 2 bases and J by 0 bases, with 5 bases between. The CDR3 runs to 14 residues. Germline V gene lookup returns CDR1 SEHNR and CDR2 FQNEAQ (reference sequence). The CDR3 DNA reads TGTGCCAGCAGCTTAACTAGCTCCTACAATGAGCAGTTCTTC. It yields the protein CASSLTSSYNEQFF. Full variable domain (missing parts from reference TRBV7-9 and TRBJ2-1): DTGVSQNPRHKITKRGQNVTFRCDPISEHNRLYWYRQTLGQGPEFLTYFQNEAQLEKSRLLSDRFSAERPKGSFSTLEIQRTEQGDSAMYLCASSLTSSYNEQFFGPGTRLTVL.

The chain combines TRBV5-6 with TRBJ1-4; D unresolved. CDR3 length: 16 amino acids. The V gene's germline CDR1 is SGHDT and CDR2 YYEEEE. Trimming pared 4 bases from V and 8 bases from J, leaving 21 bases between. The CDR3 nucleotides are TGTGCCAGCAGCCCCCTTACGGGAGGCCCGGGGGAAAAACTGTTTTTT. Translating it yields CASSPLTGGPGEKLFF.

The CDR3 region has the DNA TGTGCCAGCAGTGAAGCCACCCAGGGGTGGGGCTACACCTTC. Translation: CASSEATQGWGYTF. The V gene is TRBV2, the J gene TRBJ1-2; tentatively, D is TRBD1 (6 bases). Germline V gene sequence: CDR1 SNHLY, CDR2 FYNNEI. The V end lost 0 bases, the J end lost 8 bases, and 13 bases lay between the germline ends. The CDR3 is 14 amino acids.

V usage is TRBV18 and J usage is TRBJ1-2; 7 positions agree with TRBD1. CDR1 and CDR2 from the germline V gene are KGHSH and LQKENI. The ends lost 2 bases at V and 4 bases at J; junction bases unmatched: 7. The CDR3 runs 15 residues. Here the CDR3 reads CASSPGTEVSYGYTF. The CDR3 DNA reads as TGTGCCAGCTCACCAGGGACAGAAGTTTCCTATGGCTACACCTTC.

This clone was detected a few times. The chain couples TRBV14 to TRBJ1-1; D ambiguous. This CDR3 has 13 residues. Germline CDR1 is SGHDN and CDR2 is FVKESK. V was pared by 2 bases and J by 0 bases, with 4 bases between. The CDR3 loop reads CASSQSVNTEAFF. As DNA, the CDR3 is TGTGCCAGCAGCCAATCAGTGAACACTGAAGCTTTCTTT.

This chain links TRBV7-2 with TRBJ2-2; the D gene is possibly TRBD2 (6 bases). Germline values: CDR1 SGHTA, CDR2 FQGNSA. The CDR3 is made up of 14 amino acids. V was pared by 3 bases and J by 4 bases, with 9 bases between. The CDR3 DNA reads as TGTGCCAGCAGCTTGGCGGGATTCACCGGGGAGCTGTTTTTT. This sequence encodes CASSLAGFTGELFF.

This clone was detected only once. The chain employs TRBV7-9 and TRBJ1-3, with 7 positions matching TRBD1. Looked up from germline, CDR1 is SEHNR and CDR2 is FQNEAQ (reference sequence). There are 16 residues in the CDR3. With V trimmed by 5 bases and J by 0 bases, 7 bases remained unmatched. CDR3 nucleotide sequence: TGTGCCAGCAGCGAACAGGGGCTCAACTCTGGAAACACCATATATTTT. Amino acids: CASSEQGLNSGNTIYF.

J is TRBJ1-1 and V is TRBV18; TRBD1 matches at 8 bases. Germline values: CDR1 KGHSH, CDR2 LQKENI. The CDR3 contains 15 residues. The V gene end was trimmed by 3 bases and the J gene end by 7 bases; junction bases not matched to a gene: 10. CDR3 amino acids: CASSPGTGRYGEAFF. CDR3 DNA: TGTGCCAGCTCACCCGGGACAGGCCGGTACGGTGAAGCTTTCTTT.

J is TRBJ1-3 and V is TRBV6-5, with D tentatively TRBD1 (6 bases). The CDR3 length is 15 residues. V was pared by 8 bases and J by 4 bases, with 18 bases between. Looked up from germline, CDR1 is MNHEY and CDR2 is SVGAGI. The CDR3, as DNA: TGTGCCAGCGGACAGACGGGGATGTACGGAAACACCATATATTTT. It codes for CASGQTGMYGNTIYF.

The rearrangement links TRBV13 to TRBJ2-3; no firm D call. Germline-derived CDR1 and CDR2 are PRHDT and FYEKMQ (reference sequence). The V end was cut by 3 bases, the J end by 0 bases, with 10 bases between. The CDR3 covers 15 residues. The CDR3 DNA reads as TGTGCCAGCAGCTTGTGGGCAGAAAGCACAGATACGCAGTATTTT. The encoded protein is CASSLWAESTDTQYF.

This chain connects TRBV5-4 to TRBJ1-4; TRBD1 agrees at 7 bases. V lost 4 bases and J lost 2; bases outside the gene matches: 11. This CDR3 contains 17 residues. From germline, CDR1 is SGHNT and CDR2 YYREEE (reference sequence). DNA for the CDR3: TGTGCCAGCAGCGCCGGGACAGCAACCCCCACTAATGAAAAACTGTTTTTT. This sequence encodes CASSAGTATPTNEKLFF.

V gene TRBV18 combines with J gene TRBJ2-2, with D unclear. Between the trimmed V and J ends, which lost 3 bases and 7 bases, there was a span of 6 bases. This CDR3 region has 12 residues. Germline CDR1 KGHSH, CDR2 LQKENI. CDR3 nucleotide sequence: TGTGCCAGCTCACCCACCGGCGGGGAGCTGTTTTTT. It specifies CASSPTGGELFF.

The chain uses TRBV13 and TRBJ1-2; D may be TRBD1 (5 bases). The CDR3 is 14 residues long. Germline values: CDR1 PRHDT, CDR2 FYEKMQ (reference sequence). The V end was cut by 1 base, the J end by 3 bases, with 9 bases between. CDR3 DNA: TGTGCCAGCAGCTTAGAGGGGCTCGACTATGGCTACACCTTC. Translating it yields CASSLEGLDYGYTF.

V is TRBV14 and J is TRBJ1-6, with D tentatively TRBD1 (5 bases). V was shortened by 5 bases and J by 9 bases, with 20 bases between the two germline ends. The CDR3 is made up of 16 amino acids. Germline loops: CDR1 SGHDN, CDR2 FVKESK. Here the CDR3 DNA reads TGTGCCAGCAGCAAAAGACAGTCTCTAGGTGGTTCACCCCTCCACTTT. This codes for CASSKRQSLGGSPLHF.

This rearrangement joins TRBV10-3 to TRBJ1-1; weak D call: TRBD1 (6 bases). Germline V gives CDR1 ENHRY, CDR2 SYGVKD. The CDR3 length is 14 residues. V lost 7 bases and J 5 bases, leaving 17 bases between the germline ends. CDR3 sequence: CAINPTGYPTEAFF. CDR3 bases: TGTGCCATCAACCCTACAGGGTATCCTACTGAAGCTTTCTTT.